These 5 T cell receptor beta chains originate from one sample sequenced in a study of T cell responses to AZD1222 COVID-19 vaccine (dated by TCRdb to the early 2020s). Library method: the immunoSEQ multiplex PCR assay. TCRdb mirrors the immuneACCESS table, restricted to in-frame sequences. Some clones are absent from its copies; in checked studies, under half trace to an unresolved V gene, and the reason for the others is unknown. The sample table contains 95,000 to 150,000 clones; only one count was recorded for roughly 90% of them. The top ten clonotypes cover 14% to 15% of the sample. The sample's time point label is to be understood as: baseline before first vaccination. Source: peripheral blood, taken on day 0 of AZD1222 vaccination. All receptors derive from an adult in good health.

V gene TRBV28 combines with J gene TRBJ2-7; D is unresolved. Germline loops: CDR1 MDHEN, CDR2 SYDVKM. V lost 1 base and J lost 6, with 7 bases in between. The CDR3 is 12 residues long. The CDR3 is CASSLLVGEQYF. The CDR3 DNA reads TGTGCCAGCAGTTTATTGGTGGGCGAGCAGTACTTC.

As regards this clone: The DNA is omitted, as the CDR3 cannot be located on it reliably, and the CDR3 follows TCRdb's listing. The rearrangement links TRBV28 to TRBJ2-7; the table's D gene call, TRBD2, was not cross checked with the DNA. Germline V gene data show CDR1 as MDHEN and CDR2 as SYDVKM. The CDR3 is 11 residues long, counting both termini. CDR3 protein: CASSSSRARNF.

CDR3 DNA: TGTGCCAGCAGCCCCGGGCCCCTCTCTGGGGCCAACGTCCTGACTTTC. Amino acids: CASSPGPLSGANVLTF. V and J are TRBV7-2 and TRBJ2-6; no reliable D call. Germline lookup yields CDR1 SGHTA and CDR2 FQGNSA. V shed 5 bases and J shed 0 bases, with 11 bases lying between them. The length of the CDR3 is 16 residues. Combining the CDR3 with reference TRBV7-2 and TRBJ2-6 gives the whole variable domain GAGVSQSPSNKVTEKGKDVELRCDPISGHTALYWYRQSLGQGLEFLIYFQGNSAPDKSGLPSDRFSAERTGGSVSTLTIQRTQQEDSAVYLCASSPGPLSGANVLTFGAGSRLTVL.

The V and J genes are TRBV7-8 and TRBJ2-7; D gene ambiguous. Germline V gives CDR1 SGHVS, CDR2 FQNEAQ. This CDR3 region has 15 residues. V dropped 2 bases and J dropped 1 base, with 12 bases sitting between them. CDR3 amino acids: CASSLMDASSYEQYF. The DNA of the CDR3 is TGTGCCAGCAGCTTAATGGACGCTTCGTCCTACGAGCAGTACTTC. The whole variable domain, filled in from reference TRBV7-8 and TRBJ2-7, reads GAGVSQSPRYKVAKRGQDVALRCDPISGHVSLFWYQQALGQGPEFLTYFQNEAQLDKSGLPSDRFFAERPEGSVSTLKIQRTQQEDSAVYLCASSLMDASSYEQYFGPGTRLTVT.

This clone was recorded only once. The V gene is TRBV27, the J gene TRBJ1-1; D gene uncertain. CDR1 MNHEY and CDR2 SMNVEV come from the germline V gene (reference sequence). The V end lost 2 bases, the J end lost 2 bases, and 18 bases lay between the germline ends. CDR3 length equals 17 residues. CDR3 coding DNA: TGTGCCAGCAGTTTAGAATCCTCGTCTCGGGGTAACACTGAAGCTTTCTTT. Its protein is CASSLESSSRGNTEAFF.